A single sample is the source of the 6 T cell receptor beta chains below, sequenced in a study of blood T cell repertoires in COVID-19. Some clones are missing from TCRdb's copy, which holds only in-frame ones; the method was immunoSEQ multiplex PCR. The sample contains a few hundred thousand clones, roughly 86% of which appear only once. What was sequenced was PBMCs or T cells enriched from blood (not recorded which). These receptors all come from a woman between 18 and 30 years old who had recovered from COVID-19.

For this clone: Other DNA sequences in the same sample also yield this CDR3. The rearrangement joins TRBV7-9 to TRBJ1-4, with D tentatively TRBD1 (5 bases). The CDR3 contains 14 residues. V was cut by 1 base and J by 4 bases, with 7 bases left in between. In germline, CDR1 is SEHNR, CDR2 FQNEAQ (reference sequence). DNA for the CDR3: TGTGCCAGCAGCTTAGGACAGTATAATGAAAAACTGTTTTTT. Translation gives CASSLGQYNEKLFF.

This chain links TRBV28 with TRBJ1-2, with 7 bases aligning to TRBD1. The germline gives CDR1 MDHEN, CDR2 SYDVKM. V dropped 7 bases and J dropped 5; count of bases not matched to a gene: 13. CDR3 length equals 15 residues. The CDR3 protein is CASIPIRGRGYGYTF. The CDR3 DNA is TGTGCCAGCATTCCCATTAGGGGGCGAGGTTATGGCTACACCTTC.

The chain joins TRBV21-1 to TRBJ2-1; no check of the table's D call, TRBD1, against the DNA was made. TRBV21-1 is listed as a pseudogene. The length of the CDR3 is 17 residues. The CDR3 DNA is TGTGCCAGCAGCTTAAGCAGGCCACCCCAATCCTACAATGAGCAGTTCTTC. It specifies CASSLSRPPQSYNEQFF.

The chain joins TRBV19 to TRBJ1-5; possible D gene TRBD1, 5 bases. V shed 6 bases and J shed 3 bases, with 12 bases lying between them. The CDR3 is 14 amino acids. Looked up from germline, CDR1 is LNHDA and CDR2 is SQIVND (reference sequence). The CDR3 DNA reads as TGTGCCAGTAGAGGTCCACAGGTCAATCAGCCCCAGCATTTT. Translation: CASRGPQVNQPQHF.

The chain carries TRBV7-6 and TRBJ2-7; no clear D gene. Germline V gene data show CDR1 as SGHVS and CDR2 as FNYEAQ. The CDR3 contains 13 residues. Trimming took off 4 bases at V and 6 bases at J, with 13 bases between the two ends. The DNA for the CDR3 is TGTGCCAGCAGCTCAACCAGGTTTTCCGAGCAGTACTTC. Translated: CASSSTRFSEQYF. The full variable domain, its missing parts supplied by reference TRBV7-6 and TRBJ2-7, is GAGVSQSPRYKVTKRGQDVALRCDPISGHVSLYWYRQALGQGPEFLTYFNYEAQQDKSGLPNDRFSAERPEGSISTLTIQRTEQRDSAMYRCASSSTRFSEQYFGPGTRLTVT.

V usage is TRBV11-2 and J usage is TRBJ2-7; 8 bases match TRBD2. J lost 3 bases, V lost 10 bases, and 11 bases had no gene match. CDR1 and CDR2 from the germline V gene are SGHAT and FQNNGV. The CDR3 has 14 residues. For the CDR3, the DNA is TGTGCCACCTCCTTAACGGGGGGGTACTACGAGCAGTACTTC. It specifies CATSLTGGYYEQYF. Looking up the rest from reference TRBV11-2 and TRBJ2-7 gives the full variable domain: EAGVAQSPRYKIIEKRQSVAFWCNPISGHATLYWYQQILGQGPKLLIQFQNNGVVDDSQLPKDRFSAERLKGVDSTLKIQPAKLEDSAVYLCATSLTGGYYEQYFGPGTRLTVT.